Described below is a single TCR beta chain sequence and its context. Its antigen specificity is not known. The sample holds no much larger clone one base away, and base qualities are not on file. The library was built by means of the immunoSEQ multiplex PCR assay. For the multiplex PCR, a mixture combining 60 forward primers for TCR Vbeta segments and 13 reverse primers for TCR Jbeta segments was used. The CDR3 region of rearranged TCR beta genes was amplified from genomic DNA by a multiplex PCR assay. The Illumina HiSeq System was used to sequence the amplified TCR beta libraries as 87-base-pair reads. From the authors' description of their analysis: In a later analysis, some 80 million unique TCR beta chains were counted across the 500 to 850 repertoires, and approximately 11 million of these chains were shared by at least two donors. A nearest-neighbor algorithm error-corrected the raw reads and collapsed the reads into unique sequences, merging closely related sequences to remove PCR and sequencing errors. To assign V, D and J gene segments, CDR3 sequences were aligned to IMGT reference sequences. For a sequence to be retained, at least a six-nucleotide match to both a V gene segment and a J gene segment was required. A rearrangement was called productive if the CDR3 had no stop codons and remained in frame with V and J, and every other rearrangement was called non-productive. Following IMGT convention, CDR3 was defined as the stretch from the second conserved V-encoded cysteine up to the conserved J-encoded phenylalanine. Sequences without an unambiguous match to a single V gene segment were excluded from the earlier analysis of about 630 of the donors. In an earlier analysis of a few hundred of the donors, a V segment was called functional when productive rearrangements were above 56.7%, and segregating when the standard deviation between donors exceeded 5%. A statistical classification framework was developed to diagnose cytomegalovirus status using the catalog of TCR beta chain sequences. In a later analysis, V and J genes were assigned by comparing TCR nucleotide sequences against IMGT/GENE-DB human TR gene sequences. In a later analysis, CDR3 sequences and most-parsimonious VDJ recombination scenarios were assigned using the TCRdist pipeline. In a later analysis, each TCR beta chain was defined by its CDR3 amino acid sequence together with its V-gene family, and reads lacking a unique V-gene family were excluded. In a later analysis, a few hundred highly shared, low-generation-probability nucleotide sequences were removed to address suspected cross-contamination and a sequencing artifact. A later analysis calculated a clonal expansion index for each public chain from normalized within-repertoire ranks of inferred template counts. A later analysis computed generation probabilities with a VDJ recombination model fitted to out-of-frame rearrangements, and checked the results against IGoR. Hypergeometric tests were used in a later analysis to score TCR-TCR, TCR-HLA and TCR-CMV co-occurrence, with a repertoire-size bias correction applied to the TCR pairs. A later analysis estimated false discovery rates by permuting HLA or CMV assignments 20 times. In a later analysis, co-occurring TCRs were grouped using DBSCAN, with TCRdist sequence similarity added in when clustering inside HLA-allele-positive subsets. For co-occurrence clustering, repertoires with fewer than 30,000 or more than 120,000 public chains were excluded, along with 4 to 6 repertoires with anomalous nucleotide sharing. TCRdb obtained this table from immuneACCESS and retained in-frame rearrangements with V and J assigned. These tables miss some clones; where compared with another copy, unresolved V genes account for less than half of the shortfall, and the remainder is unexplained. V and J calls and clone size come straight from that table; D and trimming were deduced from the DNA. Within this sample are around 300,000 clones, with 85% to 90% of them counted one time only. Clones ranked in the top ten supply more than 2% of the sample.

These data originate in a study of cytomegalovirus exposure and HLA in healthy donors (dated by TCRdb to about 2017). The study in broad terms: An earlier analysis of 587 of the donors reported roughly 300 Gb of sequence data and around 110 million unique TCR beta sequences obtained from approximately 180 million T cells. An early release covering about 600 HLA-typed donors comprised about 300 gigabases of sequencing data and about 90 million unique TCR sequences. To decide whether each TCR beta V gene segment behaved as functional or pseudogenic, an earlier analysis of several hundred of the donors relied on high-throughput TCR beta sequencing. Of the 300 to 400 genotyped donors, over 70% fell in the genetic ancestry cluster associated with self-reported Caucasian donors. Both class I and class II loci were covered by HLA typing, at four-digit resolution. In addition to the first cohort of around 670 subjects, a separate validation cohort of about 120 different subjects was used. The study profiled the T cell repertoires of hundreds of subjects by immunosequencing and related them to cytomegalovirus serostatus. Every repertoire in the discovery cohort had been generated on one and the same sequencing platform. Among roughly 400 genotyped donors of the cohort, an average of approximately 240,000 unique TCR beta nucleotide sequences was sequenced per donor, of which roughly 17% were non-productive. To predict cytomegalovirus infection status, the study brought together high-throughput TCR immunosequencing, statistical association of individual TCRs with disease status, and machine learning. The number of typed donors differed by locus: about 620-630 for A, B, C, DRB1 and DQB1; approximately 520 for DQA1; 606 for DPA1; and some 430 for DPB1. The study aimed to test whether cataloging public T cell receptors could reveal signatures of past pathogen exposure. To study patterns of TCR occurrence, a later analysis re-analyzed previously published TCR beta repertoires from 650 to 750 donors and added high-resolution HLA genotyping. A later genetic analysis took genome-wide SNP genotypes for about 65% of the 666 donors and used that subset as a discovery cohort. Because of strong linkage in the cohort, 5 or 6 DR-DQ haplotypes were treated as single units for association and clustering. The later analysis used no new phenotypic data to find candidate immune exposures, relying instead on TCR beta sequences and their occurrence across donors. Donor age, sex, ethnicity and CMV serostatus were compiled together with the repertoire data. The investigation overall reported the following: CMV serostatus was the only immune exposure information available for the cohort. Three of the identified cytomegalovirus-associated TCR beta chains were confirmed in vitro to be specific for cytomegalovirus antigens. In both the original and validation cohorts, the classifier was reported to diagnose cytomegalovirus status with high specificity and sensitivity. Correlated functional status among segregating V segments might reflect linkage disequilibrium, but an unknown experimental factor could not be ruled out. A further reported finding was that TCR beta sequences accurately predicted the HLA-A and HLA-B alleles for most subjects in the first cohort. Across donors, most TCR sequences were observed very rarely, whereas some public TCRs were present in many individuals. Broadly in line with IMGT annotations, most TCR beta V segments showed up in productive rearrangements about 87% or about 30% of the time in an earlier analysis of several hundred of the donors. It was suggested by the authors that the approach could potentially be generalized to other disease states and immunological phenotypes. Compared with the approximately 700-donor mean, donors in an Asian-associated ancestry cluster had fewer N-insertions in productive TCRs, according to a later genetic analysis. A later analysis found that TCR association rates varied across HLA loci, with DRB1 alleles showing the most associated TCRs and HLA-C alleles the fewest. In a later analysis, HLA-associated TCR beta chains were found to be more clonally expanded and to have lower generation probabilities than equally common non-associated chains. The sequencing pipeline was judged likely to have produced a cluster of highly shared sequence variants as a technical artifact. An association between a missense DCLRE1C variant and V-gene and J-gene trimming of TCR beta chains was found in a later genetic analysis and replicated in an independent cohort. Strong co-occurrence of HLA alleles, especially DR and DQ, made assigning TCR associations to individual alleles difficult. In a later analysis, several top co-occurrence clusters were reported to appear linked to parvovirus B19, influenza, CMV and Epstein-Barr virus. Because counts were too low, seventeen rarely observed V segments, including chromosome 9 orphons, were excluded from the earlier analysis of several hundred of the donors. Only TCR beta chains were sequenced in this cohort, and the absence of alpha or paired-chain data limited detectable features. The presence/absence analyses assumed that sequencing depth was roughly uniform across donors, and that assumption may not be true. A later analysis associated 16,951 TCR beta sequences with specific HLA alleles at a false discovery rate of 0.05. Because the 87-base-pair reads could not distinguish some IMGT-functional V segments, including TRBV6-2 and TRBV6-3, those segments were excluded. The study gave a list of more than 150 TCR beta chains associated with cytomegalovirus. Most CMV-associated TCR beta chains appeared to be HLA-restricted in a later analysis, and the HLA associations seemed to be driven largely by CMV exposure. HLA typing was unavailable for some donors at each locus, so association tests used only the typed subset.

The cohort was made up of under 800 healthy bone marrow donors. At the time of sampling, all cohort members were nominally healthy, though unrecorded immune exposures were likely present. The donor tested CMV seronegative and was one of the 352 seronegative cohort members. A peripheral blood sample was collected from each donor, and TCR beta sequencing was performed on peripheral blood mononuclear cells. The Qiagen DNeasy Blood Extraction Kit was used to extract genomic DNA from the blood cell samples. Its CDR3 holds 15 amino acids, cysteine through phenylalanine. Just CDR3 DNA is preserved here, 45 bases in frame from base 1. Trimming at the junction amounts to 0 bases on V and 2 bases on J, and the germline ends lie 10 bases apart. CDR1 and CDR2 (MGHRA, YSYEKL) derive from the germline V gene.

This receptor chain uses TRBV4-1 and TRBJ1-2; the D segment could be TRBD1, given 6 matching bases. The sample comprised PBMCs. The clonotype was recovered from a woman aged 18-29 years in good health and CMV-seronegative. The sequence in DNA is TGCGCCAGCAGCCAAGATCCAGGGGAAAACTATGGCTACACCTTC. Translated, it gives CASSQDPGENYGYTF.